The source of this TCR beta chain is a study of blood T cell repertoires in COVID-19. At the level of the study: COVID-19 samples, acute and convalescent, were from the United States, Italy and Spain. Nucleic acid was either cDNA or gDNA, and it came from T cells, B-cell-depleted T cells, or PBMCs.

V dropped 0 bases and J dropped 6; count of bases not matched to a gene: 6. Germline CDR1 reads SGDLS; CDR2 reads YYNGEE. This CDR3 contains 16 residues. In the source study's methods: Cell counts per sample came from amplifying reference gene primers. Repertoires were generated with immunoSEQ multiplex PCR, while TCRdb's copy carries only in-frame clones and drops some. The V and J calls and the clone size are those of that table, but D and trimming were determined from the DNA. The sample carries fewer than 120,000 clones, roughly four fifths recorded once. The sample taken for sequencing was peripheral blood. The receptor was isolated from a woman aged 55-70 years with acute or convalescent COVID-19. The J gene is TRBJ2-1, the V gene TRBV9; 10 nucleotides line up with TRBD1. CDR3 in DNA: TGTGCCAGCAGCGTAGGGGGGACAGGGGAGATCAATGAGCAGTTCTTC. Its protein product is CASSVGGTGEINEQFF. Variable domain in full (rest from reference TRBV9 and TRBJ2-1): DSGVTQTPKHLITATGQRVTLRCSPRSGDLSVYWYQQSLDQGLQFLIQYYNGEERAKGNILERFSAQQFPDLHSELNLSSLELGDSALYFCASSVGGTGEINEQFFGPGTRLTVL.